The clone carrying this T cell receptor (delta chain) came up a few times. Its antigen remains unidentified. One end of the junction fails to match germline, which may point to a read error. This sample was included in a study of Vδ1+ human thymocytes. Study-level findings and limits: Highly polyclonal TRG and TRD repertoires with Gaussian CDR3 length distributions appeared in thymus.

Sequences come from RNA converted to cDNA by reverse transcription. CDR3 amplicons came from multiplex PCR with pooled V-gene forward and constant-region reverse primers. TCRdb called clones from the multiplex PCR reads again using CATT. The sample contains tens of thousands of delta-chain clones, approximately 15% of which appear only once. CDR1 is TSWWSYY, CDR2 QGS, per germline. This CDR3 region has 18 residues. Sequencing was performed on Vdelta1+ gamma-delta thymocytes from the thymus. Subset given: FACS-sorted CD3+ TCRalphabeta- TCRVdelta1+ TCRVdelta2- thymocytes. The receptor was isolated from a boy in the first two years of life who had congenital heart surgery. This chain uses TRDV1 with TRDJ1; 8 positions agree with TRDD3. CDR3 nucleotides: TGCGCTCTTGGGTCCGGGATCTACGTAAGGGGATACCCCGATAAACTCATCTTT. This encodes CALGSGIYVRGYPDKLIF.